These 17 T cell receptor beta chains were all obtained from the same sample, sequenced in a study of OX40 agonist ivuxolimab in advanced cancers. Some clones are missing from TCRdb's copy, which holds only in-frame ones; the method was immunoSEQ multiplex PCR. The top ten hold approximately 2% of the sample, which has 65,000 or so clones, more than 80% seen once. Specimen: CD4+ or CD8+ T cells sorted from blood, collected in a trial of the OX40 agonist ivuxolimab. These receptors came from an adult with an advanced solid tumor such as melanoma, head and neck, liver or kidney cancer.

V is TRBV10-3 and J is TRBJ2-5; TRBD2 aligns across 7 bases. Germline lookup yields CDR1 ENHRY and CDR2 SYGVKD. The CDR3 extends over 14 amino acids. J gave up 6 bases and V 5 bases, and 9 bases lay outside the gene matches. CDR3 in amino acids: CAISSGEGVKTQYF. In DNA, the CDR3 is TGTGCCATCAGTTCGGGGGAGGGCGTGAAGACCCAGTACTTC.

Here the CDR3 DNA reads TGTGCCAGCAGTTTAATGGGTGACAGGGGGCTAGGGCGCGACTACGAGCAGTACTTC. It specifies CASSLMGDRGLGRDYEQYF. The chain has TRBV27 and TRBJ2-7, with TRBD1 matching 10 bases. The J segment lost 3 bases and the V segment lost 2 bases, leaving 16 bases of the junction unmatched. Germline loops: CDR1 MNHEY, CDR2 SMNVEV (reference sequence). This CDR3 region has 19 residues.

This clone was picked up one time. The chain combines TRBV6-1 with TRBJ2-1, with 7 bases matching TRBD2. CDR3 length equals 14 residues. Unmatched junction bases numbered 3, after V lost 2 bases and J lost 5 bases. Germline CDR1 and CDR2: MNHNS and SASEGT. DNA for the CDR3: TGTGCCAGCAGTGAACTAGCGGCAAACAATGAGCAGTTCTTC. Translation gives CASSELAANNEQFF.

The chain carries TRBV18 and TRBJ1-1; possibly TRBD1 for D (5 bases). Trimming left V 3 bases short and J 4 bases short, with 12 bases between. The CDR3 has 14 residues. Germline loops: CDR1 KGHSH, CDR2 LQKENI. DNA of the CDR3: TGTGCCAGCTCACCGGGACGGGGGAGCACTGAAGCTTTCTTT. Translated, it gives CASSPGRGSTEAFF.

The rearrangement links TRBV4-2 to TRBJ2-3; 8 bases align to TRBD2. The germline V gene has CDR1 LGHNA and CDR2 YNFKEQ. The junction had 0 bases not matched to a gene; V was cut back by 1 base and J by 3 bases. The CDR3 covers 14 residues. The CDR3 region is CASSQGLATDTQYF. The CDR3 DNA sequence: TGTGCCAGCAGCCAAGGACTAGCGACAGATACGCAGTATTTT.

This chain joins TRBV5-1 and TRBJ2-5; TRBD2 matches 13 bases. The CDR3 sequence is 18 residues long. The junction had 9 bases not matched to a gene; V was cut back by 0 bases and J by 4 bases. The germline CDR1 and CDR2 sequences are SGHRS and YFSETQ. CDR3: CASSLAPGLAGEGETQYF. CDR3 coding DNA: TGCGCCAGCAGCTTGGCCCCCGGACTAGCGGGAGAAGGAGAGACCCAGTACTTC.

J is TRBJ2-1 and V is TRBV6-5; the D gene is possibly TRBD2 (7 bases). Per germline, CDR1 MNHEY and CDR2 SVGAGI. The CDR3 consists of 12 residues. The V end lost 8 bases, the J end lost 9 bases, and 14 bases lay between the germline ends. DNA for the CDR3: TGTGCCAGCCAAGGGGCGGGGGCTGAGCAGTTCTTC. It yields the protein CASQGAGAEQFF.

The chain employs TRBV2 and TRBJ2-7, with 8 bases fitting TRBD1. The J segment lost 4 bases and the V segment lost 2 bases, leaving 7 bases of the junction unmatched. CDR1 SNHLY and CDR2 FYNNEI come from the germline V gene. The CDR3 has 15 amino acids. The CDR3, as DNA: TGTGCCAGCAGTGAACCCAACAGGGGGACGTACGAGCAGTACTTC. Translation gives CASSEPNRGTYEQYF.

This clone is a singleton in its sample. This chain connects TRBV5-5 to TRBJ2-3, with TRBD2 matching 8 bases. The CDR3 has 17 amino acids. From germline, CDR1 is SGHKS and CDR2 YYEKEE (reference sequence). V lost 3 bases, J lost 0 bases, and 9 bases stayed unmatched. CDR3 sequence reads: CASSWRWTSSSTDTQYF. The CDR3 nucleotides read TGTGCCAGCAGCTGGCGGTGGACTAGCAGTAGCACAGATACGCAGTATTTT.

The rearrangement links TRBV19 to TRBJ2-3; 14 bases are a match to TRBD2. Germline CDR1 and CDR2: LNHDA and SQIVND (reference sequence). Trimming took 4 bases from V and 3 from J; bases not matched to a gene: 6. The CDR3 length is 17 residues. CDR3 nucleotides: TGTGCCAGTAGTACCCCGGGACTAGCGGGAGAAACAGATACGCAGTATTTT. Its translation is CASSTPGLAGETDTQYF. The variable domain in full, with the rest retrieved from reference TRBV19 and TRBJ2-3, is DGGITQSPKYLFRKEGQNVTLSCEQNLNHDAMYWYRQDPGQGLRLIYYSQIVNDFQKGDIAEGYSVSREKKESFPLTVTSAQKNPTAFYLCASSTPGLAGETDTQYFGPGTRLTVL.

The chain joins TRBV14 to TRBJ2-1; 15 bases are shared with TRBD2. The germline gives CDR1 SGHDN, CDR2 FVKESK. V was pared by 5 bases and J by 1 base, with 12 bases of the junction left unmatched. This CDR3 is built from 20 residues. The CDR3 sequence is CASSGLRGLAGGRSYNEQFF. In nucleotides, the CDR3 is TGTGCCAGCAGCGGTCTAAGGGGACTAGCGGGGGGTCGATCCTACAATGAGCAGTTCTTC.

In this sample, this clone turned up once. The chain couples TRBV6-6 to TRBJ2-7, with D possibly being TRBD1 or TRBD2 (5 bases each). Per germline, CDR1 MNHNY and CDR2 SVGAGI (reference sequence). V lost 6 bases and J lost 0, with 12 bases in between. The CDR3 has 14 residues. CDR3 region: CASRGDGGSYEQYF. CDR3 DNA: TGTGCCAGCAGGGGGGACGGAGGCTCCTACGAGCAGTACTTC.

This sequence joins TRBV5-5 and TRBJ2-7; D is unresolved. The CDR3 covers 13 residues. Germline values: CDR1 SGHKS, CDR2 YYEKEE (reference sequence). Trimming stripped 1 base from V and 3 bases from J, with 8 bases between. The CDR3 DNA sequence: TGTGCCAGCAGCTTGCGACCGATCTACGAGCAGTACTTC. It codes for CASSLRPIYEQYF.

The CDR3 coding sequence is TGTGCCAGTTCCCGGGAGGGGGCGCCTGGAAACACCATATATTTT. Its protein is CASSREGAPGNTIYF. The chain carries TRBV5-4 and TRBJ1-3; 7 bases line up with TRBD1. V trimming: 8 bases; J trimming: 2 bases; junction bases outside the gene matches: 10. The CDR3 loop spans 15 amino acids. Looked up from germline, CDR1 is SGHNT and CDR2 is YYREEE (reference sequence).

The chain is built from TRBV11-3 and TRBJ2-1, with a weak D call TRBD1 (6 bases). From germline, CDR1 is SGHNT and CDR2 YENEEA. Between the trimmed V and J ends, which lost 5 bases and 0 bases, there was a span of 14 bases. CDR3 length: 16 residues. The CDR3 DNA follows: TGTGCCAGCAGCAGCGCGACAGGTCGCTCCTACAATGAGCAGTTCTTC. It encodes CASSSATGRSYNEQFF.

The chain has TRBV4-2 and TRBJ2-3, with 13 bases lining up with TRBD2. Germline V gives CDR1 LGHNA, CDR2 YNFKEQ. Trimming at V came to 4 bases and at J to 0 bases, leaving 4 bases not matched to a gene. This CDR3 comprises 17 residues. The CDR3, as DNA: TGTGCCAGCAGCCGGGGACTAGCGGGGCGAAGCACAGATACGCAGTATTTT. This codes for CASSRGLAGRSTDTQYF.

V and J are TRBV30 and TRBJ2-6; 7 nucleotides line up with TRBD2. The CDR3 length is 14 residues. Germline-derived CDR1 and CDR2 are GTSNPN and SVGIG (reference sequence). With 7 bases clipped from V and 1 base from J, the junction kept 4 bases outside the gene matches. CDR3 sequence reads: CAYDGGSGANVLTF. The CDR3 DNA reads TGTGCCTACGACGGGGGGTCTGGGGCCAACGTCCTGACTTTC.